A selection of T cell receptor beta chains follows, all from one sample in a study of vaccination effects on CD4 cells after COVID-19. These receptors have no identified antigens. Here immunoSEQ multiplex PCR was the method, and the copy in TCRdb shows in-frame clones only, minus some. The sample carries tens of thousands of clones, approximately 80% recorded once. This sample comprised CD4+ T cells from PBMCs cultured without peptide, obtained after COVID-19 vaccination. The receptor set was obtained from a human donor who received a COVID-19 vaccine. Each CDR3 is given with its conserved first and last residue. The order of the fields is CDR3 protein, CDR3 DNA, V gene, D gene, J gene, clone size. A D gene is named only where the DNA matches it firmly. Clone size is not always given. Where it is, it says once, few, many or a class for expanded clones.

CDR3aa: CASSQEEVGTSYNYGYTF
CDR3nt: TGCGCCAGCAGCCAAGAAGAAGTGGGCACGTCCTACAACTATGGCTACACCTTC
v_gene: TRBV4-3
d_gene: NA
j_gene: TRBJ1-2
abundance: NA

CDR3aa: CASSQGYDSPETQYF
CDR3nt: TGCGCCAGCAGCCAAGGATATGACTCCCCGGAGACCCAGTACTTC
v_gene: TRBV4-1
d_gene: NA
j_gene: TRBJ2-5
abundance: NA

CDR3aa: CASSFELPNTEAFF
CDR3nt: TGCGCCAGCAGCTTCGAACTCCCTAACACTGAAGCTTTCTTT
v_gene: TRBV5-1
d_gene: NA
j_gene: TRBJ1-1
abundance: NA

CDR3aa: CASSEALQQTEAFF
CDR3nt: TGTGCCAGCAGTGAAGCCCTACAGCAGACTGAAGCTTTCTTT
v_gene: TRBV6-1
d_gene: NA
j_gene: TRBJ1-1
abundance: NA

CDR3aa: CASSLMGRFNTDTQYF
CDR3nt: TGTGCCAGCAGCTTGATGGGAAGGTTCAACACAGATACGCAGTATTTT
v_gene: TRBV7-6
d_gene: NA
j_gene: TRBJ2-3
abundance: few

CDR3aa: CASSQGNSREKLFF
CDR3nt: TGCGCCAGCAGCCAAGGAAACTCGAGAGAAAAACTGTTTTTT
v_gene: TRBV4-3
d_gene: NA
j_gene: TRBJ1-4
abundance: NA

CDR3aa: CASSVSLYNSPLHF
CDR3nt: TGTGCCAGCAGCGTATCCCTCTATAATTCACCCCTCCACTTT
v_gene: TRBV9
d_gene: NA
j_gene: TRBJ1-6
abundance: NA

CDR3aa: CASSTQDHWSRNEQFF
CDR3nt: TGTGCCAGCAGCACTCAGGACCATTGGTCGCGTAATGAGCAGTTCTTC
v_gene: TRBV9
d_gene: NA
j_gene: TRBJ2-1
abundance: NA

CDR3aa: CASRQTGTDTQYF
CDR3nt: TGTGCCAGCAGACAAACAGGGACAGATACGCAGTATTTT
v_gene: TRBV6-4
d_gene: NA
j_gene: TRBJ2-3
abundance: once

CDR3aa: CASHEFRVNTEAFF
CDR3nt: TGTGCCAGCCACGAATTCAGGGTGAACACTGAAGCTTTCTTT
v_gene: TRBV2
d_gene: NA
j_gene: TRBJ1-1
abundance: NA

CDR3aa: CASSRRGQGDQPQHF
CDR3nt: TGTGCCAGCAGCCGAAGGGGTCAGGGGGATCAGCCCCAGCATTTT
v_gene: TRBV28
d_gene: TRBD1
j_gene: TRBJ1-5
abundance: once

CDR3aa: CASRSSTGEPQHF
CDR3nt: TGTGCCAGCAGATCCTCGACAGGGGAGCCCCAGCATTTT
v_gene: TRBV2
d_gene: TRBD1
j_gene: TRBJ1-5
abundance: few

CDR3aa: CASSLYWEQETQYF
CDR3nt: TGTGCCAGCAGTTTATACTGGGAGCAAGAGACCCAGTACTTC
v_gene: TRBV28
d_gene: NA
j_gene: TRBJ2-5
abundance: NA

CDR3aa: CASSELSSPLHF
CDR3nt: TGTGCCAGCAGTGAATTGAGTTCACCCCTCCACTTT
v_gene: TRBV25-1
d_gene: NA
j_gene: TRBJ1-6
abundance: NA

CDR3aa: CASTYSYSKNSPLHF
CDR3nt: TGTGCCAGCACTTACTCGTACAGCAAGAATTCACCCCTCCACTTT
v_gene: TRBV6-6
d_gene: NA
j_gene: TRBJ1-6
abundance: few

CDR3aa: CASSLTGVGYGYTF
CDR3nt: TGTGCCAGCAGCTTGACAGGGGTGGGCTATGGCTACACCTTC
v_gene: TRBV5-4
d_gene: TRBD1
j_gene: TRBJ1-2
abundance: NA

CDR3aa: CASSLRTPGGQEKLFF
CDR3nt: TGTGCCAGCAGCTTACGGACCCCGGGGGGTCAAGAAAAACTGTTTTTT
v_gene: TRBV7-2
d_gene: NA
j_gene: TRBJ1-4
abundance: NA

CDR3aa: CASSEGASGGRETQYF
CDR3nt: TGTGCCAGCAGTGAAGGGGCCAGCGGGGGAAGGGAGACCCAGTACTTC
v_gene: TRBV25-1
d_gene: TRBD2
j_gene: TRBJ2-5
abundance: NA

CDR3aa: CASAGLATNEKLFF
CDR3nt: TGTGCCAGCGCGGGTCTTGCAACTAATGAAAAACTGTTTTTT
v_gene: TRBV27
d_gene: NA
j_gene: TRBJ1-4
abundance: NA

CDR3aa: CASSSPFSGQGGYTF
CDR3nt: TGTGCCAGCAGCTCCCCGTTTTCGGGACAGGGGGGCTACACCTTC
v_gene: TRBV5-8
d_gene: TRBD1
j_gene: TRBJ1-2
abundance: NA

CDR3aa: CASSLEQGAGVYGYTF
CDR3nt: TGTGCCAGCAGCTTGGAGCAGGGGGCGGGTGTCTATGGCTACACCTTC
v_gene: TRBV5-6
d_gene: TRBD1
j_gene: TRBJ1-2
abundance: NA

CDR3aa: CASSPAVGRGYGYTF
CDR3nt: TGTGCCAGCAGTCCTGCCGTGGGGAGGGGGTATGGCTACACCTTC
v_gene: TRBV2
d_gene: NA
j_gene: TRBJ1-2
abundance: NA

CDR3aa: CAWSKQIYNSPLHF
CDR3nt: TGTGCCTGGAGTAAACAGATTTATAATTCACCCCTCCACTTT
v_gene: TRBV30
d_gene: NA
j_gene: TRBJ1-6
abundance: NA

CDR3aa: CASSLRGDDTQYF
CDR3nt: TGCGCCAGCAGCCTCCGAGGGGACGATACGCAGTATTTT
v_gene: TRBV5-1
d_gene: NA
j_gene: TRBJ2-3
abundance: medium-sized

CDR3aa: CASSKSPENIQYF
CDR3nt: TGTGCCAGCAGTAAGTCCCCGGAAAACATTCAGTACTTC
v_gene: TRBV12-3/TRBV12-4
d_gene: NA
j_gene: TRBJ2-4
abundance: NA

CDR3aa: CASSQVGLSLLLGGGTGELFF
CDR3nt: TGTGCCAGCAGCCAAGTAGGTCTTTCTCTCCTCTTGGGCGGGGGCACCGGGGAGCTGTTTTTT
v_gene: TRBV4-2
d_gene: TRBD2
j_gene: TRBJ2-2
abundance: few

CDR3aa: CASNQGTVQETQYF
CDR3nt: TGTGCCAGCAACCAGGGGACAGTCCAAGAGACCCAGTACTTC
v_gene: TRBV7-7
d_gene: TRBD1
j_gene: TRBJ2-5
abundance: NA

CDR3aa: CASSPETGGLNTEAFF
CDR3nt: TGCGCCAGCAGCCCGGAGACAGGGGGCCTGAACACTGAAGCTTTCTTT
v_gene: TRBV5-1
d_gene: TRBD1
j_gene: TRBJ1-1
abundance: few

CDR3aa: CASRRTSTNEKLFF
CDR3nt: TGTGCCAGCAGACGGACCTCAACTAATGAAAAACTGTTTTTT
v_gene: TRBV6-5
d_gene: NA
j_gene: TRBJ1-4
abundance: NA

CDR3aa: CASIGPHGLFF
CDR3nt: TGTGCCAGTATCGGCCCTCATGGGCTGTTTTTT
v_gene: TRBV19
d_gene: NA
j_gene: TRBJ1-4
abundance: NA

CDR3aa: CASSADVGISTDTQYF
CDR3nt: TGTGCCAGCAGCGCCGACGTAGGGATAAGCACAGATACGCAGTATTTT
v_gene: TRBV7-3
d_gene: NA
j_gene: TRBJ2-3
abundance: once

CDR3aa: CAWSTRLKGPQHF
CDR3nt: TGTGCCTGGAGTACCAGGTTGAAGGGGCCCCAGCATTTT
v_gene: TRBV30
d_gene: NA
j_gene: TRBJ1-5
abundance: once

CDR3aa: CASSPRTGFEKLFF
CDR3nt: TGTGCCAGCAGCCCACGGACAGGGTTTGAAAAACTGTTTTTT
v_gene: TRBV9
d_gene: TRBD1
j_gene: TRBJ1-4
abundance: few

CDR3aa: CASSPGTDNTEAFF
CDR3nt: TGTGCCAGCAGCCCCGGGACAGATAACACTGAAGCTTTCTTT
v_gene: TRBV6-5
d_gene: TRBD1
j_gene: TRBJ1-1
abundance: NA

CDR3aa: CASSEVRGRNEQFF
CDR3nt: TGTGCCAGCAGTGAAGTACGGGGCAGGAATGAGCAGTTCTTC
v_gene: TRBV2
d_gene: NA
j_gene: TRBJ2-1
abundance: NA

CDR3aa: CASSDRQDFNQPQHF
CDR3nt: TGTGCCAGCAGCGATCGTCAGGATTTTAATCAGCCCCAGCATTTT
v_gene: TRBV5-6
d_gene: NA
j_gene: TRBJ1-5
abundance: NA

CDR3aa: CASSEHGETQYF
CDR3nt: TGTGCCAGCAGTGAACACGGAGAGACCCAGTACTTC
v_gene: TRBV6-1
d_gene: NA
j_gene: TRBJ2-5
abundance: NA